The rows below give T cell receptor beta chains drawn from one sample of a study of blood T cell repertoires in COVID-19. Clones were read by immunoSEQ multiplex PCR, and TCRdb kept only the in-frame ones, dropping some. The data contain some 120,000 clones, 88% of them seen just once; the ten biggest clones take up 1.5% to 1.7%. Material: peripheral blood. All receptors come from a human donor in a cohort sampled during active COVID-19. The CDR3 runs from the conserved cysteine through the conserved F or W. Fields, in order: CDR3 length, J gene, clone size, V gene, D gene, CDR3 protein, CDR3 DNA. D genes are given only for firm matches. Some rows have no size entry. The others give once, few or many, or a class for an expanded clone.

14 | TRBJ2-4 | . | TRBV7-2 | TRBD1 | CASSLYRGTGIQYF | TGTGCCAGCAGCCTGTACAGGGGAACAGGCATTCAGTACTTC
13 | TRBJ2-5 | . | TRBV10-3 | TRBD1 | CASTGGRQETQYF | TGTGCCAGTACAGGGGGCAGACAAGAGACCCAGTACTTC
16 | TRBJ2-3 | . | TRBV28 | TRBD2 | CASSPVGLAGRGTQYF | TGTGCCAGCAGTCCAGTTGGACTAGCGGGCCGGGGTACGCAGTATTTT
14 | TRBJ1-1 | once | TRBV5-1 | . | CASSLEARGTEAFF | TGCGCCAGCAGCTTGGAGGCCAGGGGTACTGAAGCTTTCTTT
19 | TRBJ2-1 | . | TRBV7-9 | TRBD2 | CASSSVGSGGQPIDNEQFF | TGTGCCAGCAGCTCCGTCGGGTCGGGGGGGCAACCCATTGACAATGAGCAGTTCTTC
14 | TRBJ1-1 | . | TRBV19 | . | CASMGYRVGTEAFF | TGTGCCAGTATGGGTTACAGGGTCGGAACTGAAGCTTTCTTT
13 | TRBJ2-7 | . | TRBV19 | . | CASSPPDSYEQYF | TGTGCCAGTAGTCCCCCAGACTCCTACGAGCAGTACTTC
15 | TRBJ2-7 | . | TRBV5-1 | TRBD1 | CASSPQGALSYEQYF | TGCGCCAGCAGTCCACAGGGGGCCCTCTCCTACGAGCAGTACTTC
15 | TRBJ1-2 | . | TRBV4-2 | . | CASSQYRGLNYGYTF | TGTGCCAGCAGCCAATATCGAGGGTTAAACTATGGCTACACCTTC
15 | TRBJ2-7 | . | TRBV25-1 | TRBD1 | CASSWGRDSSYEQYF | TGTGCCAGCAGTTGGGGCCGGGACAGCTCCTACGAGCAGTACTTC
14 | TRBJ2-5 | . | TRBV5-1 | . | CASSLAGSQETQYF | TGCGCCAGCAGCTTGGCGGGGTCTCAAGAGACCCAGTACTTC
13 | TRBJ2-5 | . | TRBV18 | . | CASSPADQETQYF | TGTGCCAGCTCACCAGCGGACCAAGAGACCCAGTACTTC
16 | TRBJ2-2 | . | TRBV7-9 | . | CASSPRGAPGAGELFF | TGTGCCAGCAGCCCCCGTGGGGCCCCAGGCGCCGGGGAGCTGTTTTTT
14 | TRBJ2-7 | . | TRBV5-6 | TRBD1 | CASSPGQGEYEQYF | TGTGCCAGCAGCCCCGGACAGGGGGAGTACGAGCAGTACTTC
14 | TRBJ1-2 | . | TRBV11-2 | . | CASSLVLSGPGYTF | TGTGCCAGCAGCTTAGTTCTCTCAGGGCCTGGCTACACCTTC
18 | TRBJ2-7 | . | TRBV11-3 | . | CASSLDTCRTEWIWEQYF | TGTGCCAGCAGCTTAGATACCTGTAGAACAGAATGGATTTGGGAGCAGTACTTC
13 | TRBJ2-3 | . | TRBV28 | . | CASSSGTPLAQYF | TGTGCCAGCAGTTCCGGGACACCATTGGCGCAGTATTTT
15 | TRBJ1-4 | few | TRBV6-1 | . | CASSEWNLRDEKLFF | TGTGCCAGCAGTGAATGGAATCTGAGGGATGAAAAACTGTTTTTT
13 | TRBJ1-2 | . | TRBV3-1/TRBV3-2 | TRBD1 | CASSQVRDSGYTF | TGTGCCAGCAGCCAGGTTAGGGACAGTGGCTACACCTTC
14 | TRBJ2-1 | . | TRBV11-3 | TRBD2 | CASSKRGENNEQFF | TGTGCCAGCAGTAAGCGGGGGGAAAACAATGAGCAGTTCTTC
12 | TRBJ1-1 | once | TRBV29-1 | . | CSVEGRGLKAFF | TGCAGCGTCGAAGGAAGGGGCCTTAAAGCTTTCTTT
14 | TRBJ1-5 | . | TRBV4-2 | TRBD1 | CASSQGTGGQPQHF | TGTGCCAGCAGCCAAGGGACAGGGGGACAGCCCCAGCATTTT
15 | TRBJ2-2 | . | TRBV19 | . | CASSFSGGLAGELFF | TGTGCCAGTAGTTTTAGTGGCGGGTTAGCCGGGGAGCTGTTTTTT
12 | TRBJ1-2 | . | TRBV28 | . | CASSLPNYGYTF | TGTGCCAGCAGTTTACCAAACTATGGCTACACCTTC
17 | TRBJ2-1 | . | TRBV2 | . | CASSGPGRGVSYNEQFF | TGTGCCAGCAGTGGCCCCGGACGGGGAGTCTCCTACAATGAGCAGTTCTTC
16 | TRBJ1-4 | . | TRBV1 | . | CTSSPWGGGTNEKLFF | .
15 | TRBJ2-1 | once | TRBV5-1 | . | CASSVQVSSYNEQFF | TGCGCCAGCAGCGTCCAGGTGAGCTCCTACAATGAGCAGTTCTTC
15 | TRBJ2-5 | . | TRBV11-3 | TRBD1 | CASSPAGQGRETQYF | TGTGCCAGCAGCCCAGCTGGACAGGGGAGGGAGACCCAGTACTTC
13 | TRBJ1-6 | . | TRBV12-3/TRBV12-4 | TRBD1 | CASSLTGPWDLHF | TGTGCCAGCAGTCTGACAGGGCCCTGGGACCTCCACTTT
18 | TRBJ2-3 | few | TRBV6-1 | TRBD2 | CASSEGLAGGGLTDTQYF | TGTGCCAGCAGTGAAGGACTAGCGGGGGGAGGACTCACAGATACGCAGTATTTT
15 | TRBJ2-3 | . | TRBV6-4 | . | CASSSGTSSTDTQYF | TGTGCCAGCAGCTCGGGAACCTCTAGCACAGATACGCAGTATTTT
17 | TRBJ2-1 | . | TRBV7-9 | TRBD2 | CASSPQAGRREWYEQFF | TGTGCCAGCAGCCCCCAGGCGGGTCGGCGGGAGTGGTATGAGCAGTTCTTC
13 | TRBJ2-7 | . | TRBV3-1/TRBV3-2 | . | CASSQDSLGEQYF | TGTGCCAGCAGCCAAGATTCCCTCGGCGAGCAGTACTTC
15 | TRBJ2-6 | . | TRBV29-1 | . | CSVITDDSGANVLTF | TGCAGCGTAATAACAGATGACTCTGGGGCCAACGTCCTGACTTTC
14 | TRBJ2-3 | . | TRBV20-1 | . | CSASRGRGLDTQYF | TGCAGTGCTAGTAGGGGGCGGGGACTGGATACGCAGTATTTT
13 | TRBJ2-5 | . | TRBV6-5 | . | CASRVNRDETQYF | TGTGCCAGCAGGGTCAACAGGGACGAGACCCAGTACTTC
14 | TRBJ1-6 | . | TRBV19 | TRBD1 | CASSRDRGNSPLHF | TGTGCCAGTAGTCGTGACAGGGGGAATTCACCCCTCCACTTT
15 | TRBJ2-7 | . | TRBV11-2 | TRBD1 | CASSLQRGTGGKQYF | TGTGCCAGCAGCTTACAGAGGGGGACAGGGGGAAAGCAGTACTTC
15 | TRBJ1-6 | . | TRBV4-2 | TRBD1 | CASSTQGMYNSPLHF | TGTGCCAGCAGCACACAGGGGATGTATAATTCACCCCTCCACTTT
14 | TRBJ2-1 | once | TRBV6-2/TRBV6-3 | TRBD2 | CASRRGGSYNEQFF | TGTGCCAGCCGCCGGGGGGGCTCCTACAATGAGCAGTTCTTC
15 | TRBJ1-6 | . | TRBV11-2 | . | CASSLGGVDGSPLHF | TGTGCCAGCAGTTTAGGGGGGGTAGACGGTTCACCCCTCCACTTT
13 | TRBJ2-3 | . | TRBV2 | TRBD1 | CASQDRATDTQYF | TGTGCCAGCCAGGACAGGGCCACAGATACGCAGTATTTT
15 | TRBJ2-3 | . | TRBV28 | . | CASTSRRGATDTQYF | TGTGCCAGCACCTCCCGGAGGGGAGCGACAGATACGCAGTATTTT